This TCR beta chain was recorded in a study of PD-1 blockade in classical Hodgkin lymphoma. Study summary: It was nivolumab at 3 mg/kg, given intravenously every 2 weeks, that patients received. Findings of the study overall: Exclusion removed patients who began nivolumab under 1 year after ASCT. According to reports, newly diagnosed patients had lower baseline TCR diversity than healthy donors, and relapsed/refractory patients had lower baseline TCR diversity still.

Turning to this clone: What it recognizes is unknown.

All trial patients relapsed after autologous stem cell transplantation. Method: immunoSEQ multiplex PCR; TCRdb's copy keeps in-frame clones and lacks some. Among about 75,000 clones listed, under 95% were seen once. The TCR was taken from a human donor with classical Hodgkin lymphoma. Here the sequenced sample was peripheral blood mononuclear cells (PBMCs), taken at baseline.

In DNA form, the CDR3 reads TGTGCCAGCAGCTTATCCAGTACCACGGTCACTGAAGCTTTCTTT. Its translation is CASSLSSTTVTEAFF. This chain joins TRBV7-3 and TRBJ1-1; the D is unclear. Germline CDR1 SGHTA, CDR2 FQGTGA. The CDR3 is 15 residues long. V gave up 2 bases and J gave up 4 bases, with 14 bases separating them.